This T cell receptor beta chain originates from a study of beta chain features in type 1 diabetes. Sorting with CD45RO/CCR7/CD25/CD127/CD95/CD27 yielded naive, central memory, regulatory and stem-like memory CD4+ cells. Every bit of the isolated RNA underwent reverse transcription, so sequencing read expressed TCRB transcripts. Profiling relied on immunoSEQ multiplex PCR, and the TCRdb table lists in-frame clones only, not all of them. The sample consists of under 20,000 clones, 55% of them appearing once. Findings of the study overall: The VDJ junctions of type 1 diabetes patients carried fewer insertions and more deletions.

To note about this clone: As yet, its antigen is unknown.

The V end lost 6 bases, the J end lost 3 bases, and 17 bases lay between the germline ends. This CDR3 contains 15 residues. Germline V gene data show CDR1 as MDHEN and CDR2 as SYDVKM. The gene calls are TRBV28 and TRBJ1-2; perhaps TRBD1 as D (6 bases). The clonotype was recovered from a young woman in good health. The sample taken for sequencing was stem cell memory CD4+ T cells from blood. Here the CDR3 DNA reads TGTGCCAGCAGCTTGGGCGGGGGGCGTCACTATGGCTACACCTTC. This encodes CASSLGGGRHYGYTF.